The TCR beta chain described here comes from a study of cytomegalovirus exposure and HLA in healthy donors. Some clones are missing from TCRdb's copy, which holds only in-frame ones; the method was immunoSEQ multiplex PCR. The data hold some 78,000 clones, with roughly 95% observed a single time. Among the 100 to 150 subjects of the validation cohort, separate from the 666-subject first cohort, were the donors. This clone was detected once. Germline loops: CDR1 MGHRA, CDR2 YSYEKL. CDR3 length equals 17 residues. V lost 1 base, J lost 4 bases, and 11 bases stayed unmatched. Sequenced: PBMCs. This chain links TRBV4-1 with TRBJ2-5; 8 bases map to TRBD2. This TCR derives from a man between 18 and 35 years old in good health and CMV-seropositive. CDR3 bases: TGCGCCAGCAGCCAAGTAAAGGGGCCGGGACTAGGAGAGACCCAGTACTTC. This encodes CASSQVKGPGLGETQYF.